These 23 T cell receptor beta chains were sequenced from one sample in a study of response to subunit inactivated influenza vaccine. TCRdb reanalysed the RT-PCR reads using MiXCR and keeps one entry per CDR3 protein. The table shows approximately 500,000 distinct CDR3 sequences, with 13% occurring only once. Sequenced material: PBMCs from blood, taken about 6 weeks after vaccination. The receptors here all came from a man aged 50-60 years who received an inactivated influenza vaccine.

The chain carries TRBV5-5 and TRBJ2-2, with D possibly being TRBD1 (6 bases). Germline V gene lookup returns CDR1 SGHKS and CDR2 YYEKEE (reference sequence). Trimming stripped 4 bases from V and 4 bases from J, with 14 bases between. The CDR3 sequence is 15 residues long. The CDR3 spells CASSPQGRGTGELFF. CDR3 sequence (DNA): TGTGCCAGCAGCCCTCAGGGGCGAGGCACCGGGGAGCTGTTTTTT.

This rearrangement joins TRBV20-1 to TRBJ2-5; tentatively, D is TRBD2 (6 bases). The germline gives CDR1 DFQATT, CDR2 SNEGSKA (reference sequence). CDR3 length equals 20 residues. Trimming left V 3 bases short and J 1 base short, with 30 bases between. The chain's CDR3 is CSASSALVGEASRSQETQYF. The DNA of the CDR3 is TGCAGTGCTAGCAGCGCACTAGTAGGGGAGGCCAGCCGCTCCCAAGAGACCCAGTACTTC.

This clonotype appeared many times. The V gene is TRBV24-1, the J gene TRBJ2-2; the match to TRBD1 covers 9 bases. The trim removed 0 bases at V and 5 bases at J, leaving 6 bases unmatched. This CDR3 is built from 17 residues. Germline-derived CDR1 and CDR2 are KGHDR and SFDVKD. The CDR3 protein is CATSDLPSDRGTGELFF. Written as DNA, the CDR3 is TGTGCCACCAGTGATTTGCCAAGCGACAGGGGGACCGGGGAGCTGTTTTTT.

This clonotype has just a few counts. The genes are TRBV12-3 or TRBV12-4 and TRBJ2-2, with 8 bases fitting TRBD2. The trim removed 6 bases at V and 7 bases at J, leaving 10 bases unmatched. This CDR3 is 15 amino acids long. The CDR3 protein is CASSPGAGGLGELFF. CDR3 sequence (DNA): TGTGCCAGCAGCCCCGGGGCGGGGGGTCTCGGGGAGCTGTTTTTT.

The chain carries TRBV15 and TRBJ2-1, with 11 bases aligning to TRBD1. V gave up 4 bases and J gave up 10 bases; unmatched junction bases: 12. The CDR3 contains 16 residues. The germline V gene encodes CDR1 LNHNV and CDR2 YYDKDF (reference sequence). Here the CDR3 DNA reads TGTGCCACCAGCACTATACCCGGGACAGGGGGTGTCGAGCAGTTCTTC. It is translated as CATSTIPGTGGVEQFF.

In this sample, this clonotype turned up many times. V usage is TRBV5-6 and J usage is TRBJ2-7; D ambiguous. The CDR3 runs to 14 residues. Germline V CDR1 and CDR2: SGHDT, YYEEEE. Trimming removed 2 bases at V and 2 bases at J, with 11 bases between. CDR3 region: CASSFVTEAYEQYF. As DNA, the CDR3 is TGTGCCAGCAGCTTTGTTACAGAAGCCTACGAGCAGTACTTC.

This clonotype has more than one count but fewer than ten. The V call is TRBV6-2 or TRBV6-3, the J call TRBJ2-4; D gene ambiguous. CDR1 is MNHEY and CDR2 is SVGEGT in the germline V gene. This CDR3 is 13 amino acids long. V was pared by 0 bases and J by 9 bases, with 9 bases between. The DNA for the CDR3 is TGTGCCAGCAGTTACTCGCCTAGTGGCATTCAGTACTTC. It specifies CASSYSPSGIQYF.

This chain uses TRBV7-2 with TRBJ2-2; 9 nucleotides agree with TRBD1. V lost 3 bases and J lost 6; bases outside the gene matches: 5. From germline, CDR1 is SGHTA and CDR2 FQGNSA. The CDR3 loop spans 15 amino acids. CDR3 nucleotide sequence: TGTGCCAGCAGCTTTTTACAGGGGGCTGCCGGGGAGCTGTTTTTT. It specifies CASSFLQGAAGELFF.

This clonotype was detected only a few times. This sequence joins TRBV4-3 and TRBJ1-1; no clear D gene. Germline CDR1 and CDR2: LGHNA and YSLEER. With 0 bases removed from V and 1 base from J, the gap between germline ends came to 9 bases. The CDR3 spans 15 residues. The DNA of the CDR3 is TGCGCCAGCAGCCAAGATAACGGAGCGAACACTGAAGCTTTCTTT. Protein sequence: CASSQDNGANTEAFF.

This clonotype has only a few counts. CDR3 sequence (DNA): TGCAGTGCTAGAGACGGCGGGAGAGCTTTCTTT. This encodes CSARDGGRAFF. This chain joins TRBV20-1 and TRBJ1-1, with D hard to call. This CDR3 is built from 11 residues. Trimming left V 0 bases short and J 10 bases short, with 9 bases between. CDR1 and CDR2 (germline): DFQATT, SNEGSKA (reference sequence).

In its sample, this clonotype was seen a few times. This chain uses TRBV4-2 with TRBJ2-3, with D tentatively TRBD2 (6 bases). This CDR3 contains 18 residues. Trimming shortened V by 0 bases and J by 3 bases, and 19 bases separated the two germline ends. CDR1 and CDR2 from the germline V gene are LGHNA and YNFKEQ. CDR3 loop: CASSQEGIQRASTDTQYF. Here the CDR3 DNA reads TGTGCCAGCAGCCAAGAAGGGATACAGCGGGCGAGTACAGATACGCAGTATTTT.

In nucleotides, the CDR3 is TGCGCCAGCAGCCAGGATCAACCCATACAGGGAAGGTTGGGGAACACTGAAGCTTTCTTT. This gives the protein CASSQDQPIQGRLGNTEAFF. The rearrangement joins TRBV4-3 to TRBJ1-1; perhaps TRBD1 as D (6 bases). The length of the CDR3 is 20 residues. V was pared by 3 bases and J by 1 base, with 27 bases between. Germline loops: CDR1 LGHNA, CDR2 YSLEER.

The DNA of the CDR3 is TGCAGCGCCTCGGAGGAGCGGGAGAGCTCCTACAATGAGCAGTTCTTC. This gives the protein CSASEERESSYNEQFF. V and J are TRBV29-1 and TRBJ2-1; 8 positions match TRBD2. This CDR3 comprises 16 residues. CDR1 is SQVTM, CDR2 ANQGSEA, per germline. V gave up 7 bases and J gave up 0 bases; unmatched junction bases: 11.

In this sample, this clonotype turned up a few times. J is TRBJ2-2 and V is TRBV7-9, with 8 bases identical to TRBD1. The CDR3 has 15 amino acids. The V segment lost 10 bases and the J segment 4 bases; nucleotides outside the gene matches: 11. CDR1 and CDR2 (germline): SEHNR, FQNEAQ (reference sequence). The chain's CDR3 is CAIPPSDRVTGELFF. The DNA of the CDR3 is TGTGCCATCCCACCGTCGGACAGGGTCACCGGGGAGCTGTTTTTT.

V usage is TRBV6-4 and J usage is TRBJ2-7; 9 bases are a match to TRBD2. V lost 10 bases to trimming and J lost 1 base; unmatched junction nucleotides: 23. This CDR3 has 19 amino acids. Germline V CDR1 and CDR2: MRHNA, SNTAGT. The CDR3 coding sequence is TGTGCCATCTGTTCCACCCTCGGCGGGAGGGCCACTGGATCCTACGAGCAGTACTTC. Translation: CAICSTLGGRATGSYEQYF.

This clonotype was detected ten times or more. The chain recombines TRBV4-3 with TRBJ2-3; tentatively, D is TRBD2 (6 bases). Germline CDR1 reads LGHNA; CDR2 reads YSLEER. V was clipped by 3 bases and J by 2 bases, with 9 bases between them. The CDR3 is made up of 14 amino acids. The CDR3 protein is CASSQRGSTDTQYF. CDR3 DNA: TGCGCCAGCAGCCAGCGGGGATCCACAGATACGCAGTATTTT.

V gene TRBV11-2 combines with J gene TRBJ1-4; D gene uncertain. The CDR3 has 12 residues. V was clipped by 1 base and J by 7 bases, with 4 bases between them. The germline V gene has CDR1 SGHAT and CDR2 FQNNGV. The CDR3 DNA is TGTGCCAGCAGCTTAGTCGCTGAAAAACTGTTTTTT. Protein product: CASSLVAEKLFF.

The V and J genes are TRBV28 and TRBJ2-5; TRBD2 is a possible D gene (6 bases). CDR3 length equals 11 residues. Per the germline V gene, CDR1 is MDHEN and CDR2 is SYDVKM. Trimming left V 7 bases short and J 7 bases short, with 10 bases between. CDR3 region: CASNRRGTQYF. The CDR3 coding sequence is TGTGCCAGCAATCGGAGGGGGACCCAGTACTTC.

J is TRBJ1-4 and V is TRBV7-9; possibly TRBD1 for D (5 bases). Germline V CDR1 and CDR2: SEHNR, FQNEAQ (reference sequence). The CDR3 runs 15 residues. The V end lost 5 bases, the J end lost 0 bases, and 10 bases lay between the germline ends. The CDR3 DNA reads TGTGCCAGCAGCCCCGGGACCGCAACTAATGAAAAACTGTTTTTT. Translating it yields CASSPGTATNEKLFF. Looking up the rest from reference TRBV7-9 and TRBJ1-4 gives the full variable domain: DTGVSQNPRHKITKRGQNVTFRCDPISEHNRLYWYRQTLGQGPEFLTYFQNEAQLEKSRLLSDRFSAERPKGSFSTLEIQRTEQGDSAMYLCASSPGTATNEKLFFGSGTQLSVL.

V and J are TRBV5-1 and TRBJ1-6; a possible D gene is TRBD1 (5 bases). Germline V gene lookup returns CDR1 SGHRS and CDR2 YFSETQ. The V end lost 4 bases, the J end lost 10 bases, and 18 bases lay between the germline ends. The CDR3 totals 15 residues. DNA for the CDR3: TGCGCCAGCAGCACCGAGGTCCGGGGCCAGTCACCCCTCCACTTT. The encoded protein is CASSTEVRGQSPLHF.

The genes are TRBV20-1 and TRBJ2-5; D could derive from TRBD1 or TRBD2 (5 bases each). Trimming stripped 6 bases from V and 7 bases from J, with 27 bases between. The CDR3 runs 16 residues. CDR1 is DFQATT, CDR2 SNEGSKA, per germline (reference sequence). The CDR3 loop reads CSAPAPWRSGGGTQYF. The DNA for the CDR3 is TGCAGTGCCCCAGCCCCCTGGCGGTCGGGTGGGGGGACCCAGTACTTC.

This clonotype was counted at least ten times. J is TRBJ2-2 and V is TRBV29-1; no clear D gene. This CDR3 is 12 amino acids long. Per the germline V gene, CDR1 is SQVTM and CDR2 is ANQGSEA. The ends were cut back, 4 bases at V and 6 bases at J, with 9 bases in the middle. CDR3 residues: CSVVGKAGELFF. The CDR3 DNA is TGCAGCGTTGTTGGAAAGGCCGGGGAGCTGTTTTTT.

This sequence joins TRBV5-1 and TRBJ2-1, with D possibly matching TRBD2 (6 bases). Germline loops: CDR1 SGHRS, CDR2 YFSETQ. The V end was cut by 0 bases, the J end by 8 bases, with 15 bases between. The CDR3 covers 15 residues. CDR3 sequence: CASSLDWRAKDEQFF. The CDR3 DNA is TGCGCCAGCAGCTTGGATTGGAGGGCCAAAGATGAGCAGTTCTTC.